These 24 T cell receptor beta chains were sequenced from one sample in a study of identical twins. TCRdb reprocessed the 5' RACE reads via MiXCR and lists one record per CDR3 protein. Of 500,000 to 600,000 distinct CDR3 sequences listed, roughly a fifth are singletons. This sample was also put to use in a study of T cells expressing NK-cell markers.

The specimen sequenced was CD4+ T cells sorted from blood. The receptors stem from a woman aged 18-29 years in good health.

This clonotype has more than one count but fewer than ten. This chain uses TRBV10-3 with TRBJ2-7, with 7 nucleotides matching TRBD1. V trimming: 4 bases; J trimming: 4 bases; junction bases outside the gene matches: 7. Per the germline V gene, CDR1 is ENHRY and CDR2 is SYGVKD. This CDR3 spans 14 amino acids. CDR3 region: CAISGQGGVYEQYF. In DNA, the CDR3 is TGTGCCATCAGTGGACAGGGTGGGGTATACGAGCAGTACTTC.

This clonotype came up a few times. This sequence joins TRBV12-3 or TRBV12-4 and TRBJ1-2; 10 bases are shared with TRBD1. V shed 5 bases and J 8 bases; nucleotides not matched to a gene: 8. CDR3 length equals 14 residues. CDR3 nucleotides: TGTGCCAGCAGTGGCACGACAGGGGGCGCGGGCTACACCTTC. Translation: CASSGTTGGAGYTF.

This clonotype was seen a few times. This sequence joins TRBV12-3 or TRBV12-4 and TRBJ2-2, with a weak D call TRBD2 (5 bases). CDR3 length: 14 amino acids. Trimming took 5 bases from V and 6 from J, leaving 13 bases between them. CDR3 loop: CASSPRGRAGELFF. For the CDR3, the DNA is TGTGCCAGCAGTCCGCGTGGGAGAGCCGGGGAGCTGTTTTTT.

This clonotype was seen more than once but under ten times. The rearrangement links TRBV5-1 to TRBJ2-7; D not resolved. Germline CDR1 reads SGHRS; CDR2 reads YFSETQ. This CDR3 spans 13 amino acids. Trimming took 2 bases from V and 6 from J, leaving 12 bases between them. The CDR3 loop is CASSFNYGAEQYF. The CDR3 DNA reads TGCGCCAGCAGCTTTAATTATGGTGCCGAGCAGTACTTC. Complete variable domain (other parts from reference TRBV5-1 and TRBJ2-7): KAGVTQTPRYLIKTRGQQVTLSCSPISGHRSVSWYQQTPGQGLQFLFEYFSETQRNKGNFPGRFSGRQFSNSRSEMNVSTLELGDSALYLCASSFNYGAEQYFGPGTRLTVT.

V usage is TRBV27 and J usage is TRBJ2-3; perhaps TRBD1 as D (5 bases). The germline gives CDR1 MNHEY, CDR2 SMNVEV (reference sequence). The CDR3 sequence is 14 residues long. Trimming cost V 8 bases and J 0 bases, with 12 bases left between them. The CDR3 sequence: CASRSWGSTDTQYF. The CDR3 DNA reads TGTGCCAGCCGTAGCTGGGGCAGCACAGATACGCAGTATTTT.

This clonotype has ten or more counts. J is TRBJ2-3 and V is TRBV12-3 or TRBV12-4; no reliable D call. Trimming left V 5 bases short and J 5 bases short, with 20 bases between. This CDR3 is built from 16 residues. CDR3 DNA sequence: TGTGCCAGCAGTCCTCGTGGCGACAAGGGTCTAGATACGCAGTATTTT. Translation: CASSPRGDKGLDTQYF.

Ten or more counts support this clonotype. The rearrangement uses TRBV5-1 and TRBJ2-1, with TRBD2 matching 7 bases. Germline V gene data show CDR1 as SGHRS and CDR2 as YFSETQ. V lost 5 bases and J lost 1; bases outside the gene matches: 0. The length of the CDR3 is 13 residues. The CDR3 coding sequence is TGCGCCAGCAGGGGGGGGTCCTACAATGAGCAGTTCTTC. As protein: CASRGGSYNEQFF.

The chain recombines TRBV5-1 with TRBJ2-7; D tentatively reads TRBD1 or TRBD2 (5 bases each). The V end was cut by 3 bases, the J end by 6 bases, with 19 bases between. The CDR3 spans 15 residues. Germline assignment: CDR1 SGHRS and CDR2 YFSETQ. The CDR3 DNA is TGCGCCAGCAGCTGGACCCCGAGTGAGGGGTCCGAGCAGTACTTC. As protein: CASSWTPSEGSEQYF. Variable domain in full (rest from reference TRBV5-1 and TRBJ2-7): KAGVTQTPRYLIKTRGQQVTLSCSPISGHRSVSWYQQTPGQGLQFLFEYFSETQRNKGNFPGRFSGRQFSNSRSEMNVSTLELGDSALYLCASSWTPSEGSEQYFGPGTRLTVT.

The genes are TRBV7-2 and TRBJ2-7, with D perhaps matching TRBD1 or TRBD2 (5 bases each). This CDR3 spans 17 amino acids. V lost 5 bases and J 3 bases, leaving 23 bases between the germline ends. Germline CDR1 and CDR2: SGHTA and FQGNSA. The CDR3 region is CASSRRGAGTPNYEQYF. CDR3 nucleotide sequence: TGTGCCAGCAGCCGCCGAGGGGCCGGGACCCCCAACTACGAGCAGTACTTC. Drawing the rest from reference TRBV7-2 and TRBJ2-7, the complete variable domain is GAGVSQSPSNKVTEKGKDVELRCDPISGHTALYWYRQSLGQGLEFLIYFQGNSAPDKSGLPSDRFSAERTGGSVSTLTIQRTQQEDSAVYLCASSRRGAGTPNYEQYFGPGTRLTVT.

The chain links TRBV5-1 to TRBJ1-1, with unresolved D. This CDR3 region has 14 residues. Trimming took off 2 bases at V and 1 base at J, with 9 bases between the two ends. Germline V CDR1 and CDR2: SGHRS, YFSETQ. CDR3: CASSLRPQNTEAFF. The CDR3 nucleotides read TGCGCCAGCAGCTTAAGGCCGCAGAACACTGAAGCTTTCTTT.

Many counts were recorded for this clonotype. V gene TRBV29-1 combines with J gene TRBJ1-1; D is uncertain. The germline V gene has CDR1 SQVTM and CDR2 ANQGSEA. V was pared by 7 bases and J by 6 bases, with 15 bases between. This CDR3 has 12 amino acids. This CDR3 is CSAASRSAEAFF. DNA of the CDR3: TGCAGCGCCGCGAGTAGAAGCGCTGAAGCTTTCTTT.

V is TRBV20-1 and J is TRBJ1-2; 11 nucleotides match TRBD1. The length of the CDR3 is 18 residues. After removal of 1 base from V and 3 bases from J, the junction contained 13 bases not matched to a gene. Germline CDR1 and CDR2: DFQATT and SNEGSKA (reference sequence). The CDR3, as DNA: TGCAGTGCTAGAGTTAGACCGGGACAGGGGGAAAATTACTATGGCTACACCTTC. Protein product: CSARVRPGQGENYYGYTF.

V and J are TRBV5-1 and TRBJ2-7; perhaps D is TRBD1 or TRBD2 (5 bases each). V shed 4 bases and J shed 3 bases, with 17 bases lying between them. CDR3 size: 15 residues. CDR1 is SGHRS and CDR2 is YFSETQ in the germline V gene. CDR3 nucleotide sequence: TGCGCCAGCAGCGCCCGGGACGATGAAATCTACGAGCAGTACTTC. Its protein is CASSARDDEIYEQYF.

This clonotype was seen only a few times. The V and J genes are TRBV5-1 and TRBJ1-1; 7 bases fit TRBD1. The germline CDR1 and CDR2 sequences are SGHRS and YFSETQ. Trimming removed 4 bases from V and 7 bases from J; junction bases left unmatched: 4. This CDR3 contains 12 residues. The CDR3 coding sequence is TGCGCCAGCAGCCTGGACAGGCGTGAAGCTTTCTTT. It specifies CASSLDRREAFF. Combining the CDR3 with reference TRBV5-1 and TRBJ1-1 gives the whole variable domain KAGVTQTPRYLIKTRGQQVTLSCSPISGHRSVSWYQQTPGQGLQFLFEYFSETQRNKGNFPGRFSGRQFSNSRSEMNVSTLELGDSALYLCASSLDRREAFFGQGTRLTVV.

This rearrangement joins TRBV12-3 or TRBV12-4 to TRBJ1-6; the match to TRBD1 covers 7 bases. The trim removed 5 bases at V and 10 bases at J, leaving 14 bases unmatched. The CDR3 contains 16 residues. The CDR3 coding sequence is TGTGCCAGCAGTCTTCGACAGGGTCGGGGTAACTCACCCCTCCACTTT. Translation: CASSLRQGRGNSPLHF.

A few counts support this clonotype. The chain uses TRBV15 and TRBJ2-3, with D possibly matching TRBD2 (6 bases). With 0 bases removed from V and 9 bases from J, the gap between germline ends came to 10 bases. Germline CDR1 and CDR2: LNHNV and YYDKDF (reference sequence). This CDR3 is built from 13 residues. The CDR3 region is CATSRDTSRTQYF. In DNA form, the CDR3 reads TGTGCCACCAGCAGAGATACTAGCCGAACGCAGTATTTT.

This clonotype was seen more than once but under ten times. The chain is built from TRBV29-1 and TRBJ1-2; weak D call: TRBD1 (6 bases). V shed 6 bases and J shed 3 bases, with 11 bases lying between them. From germline, CDR1 is SQVTM and CDR2 ANQGSEA. The CDR3 spans 12 residues. The CDR3 is CSVRQDDYGYTF. CDR3 DNA sequence: TGCAGCGTACGACAGGATGACTATGGCTACACCTTC.

The chain combines TRBV19 with TRBJ1-5, with 8 bases aligning to TRBD1. Germline CDR1 and CDR2: LNHDA and SQIVND (reference sequence). The trim removed 4 bases at V and 4 bases at J, leaving 3 bases unmatched. The length of the CDR3 is 14 residues. CDR3 sequence (DNA): TGTGCCAGTAGTAGGGACAGGTTAAATCAGCCCCAGCATTTT. This encodes CASSRDRLNQPQHF.

This clonotype was seen a handful of times. V gene TRBV20-1 combines with J gene TRBJ1-2, with D perhaps TRBD1 (5 bases). The germline CDR1 and CDR2 sequences are DFQATT and SNEGSKA (reference sequence). The CDR3 sequence is 16 residues long. CDR3 residues: CSSLQPGLLRGYGYTF. Written as DNA, the CDR3 is TGCAGCTCCCTTCAACCAGGGTTACTCCGAGGATATGGCTACACCTTC.

The chain recombines TRBV20-1 with TRBJ1-1, with D hard to call. This CDR3 is built from 14 residues. Trimming removed 0 bases from V and 3 bases from J, with 11 bases in between. Germline lookup yields CDR1 DFQATT and CDR2 SNEGSKA (reference sequence). The CDR3 sequence is CSARERGKDTEAFF. The CDR3 DNA is TGCAGTGCTAGAGAGCGGGGTAAGGACACTGAAGCTTTCTTT.

This clonotype has only a few counts. CDR3 bases: TGTGCCAGCACTCATGGGCTCGGTGGCTACACCTTC. The encoded protein is CASTHGLGGYTF. The V and J genes are TRBV6-5 and TRBJ1-2; D is unresolved. The germline CDR1 and CDR2 sequences are MNHEY and SVGAGI. The CDR3 is made up of 12 amino acids. V was trimmed by 7 bases and J by 7 bases, leaving 13 bases between them.

In its sample, this clonotype was seen a few times. The J gene is TRBJ2-1, the V gene TRBV7-8; weak D call: TRBD1 (5 bases). The CDR3 length is 11 residues. V was pared by 5 bases and J by 10 bases, with 9 bases between. CDR1 and CDR2 from the germline V gene are SGHVS and FQNEAQ. CDR3 DNA sequence: TGTGCCAGCAGCGCAGGGAACGAGCAGTTCTTC. Protein sequence: CASSAGNEQFF.

The V gene is TRBV7-3, the J gene TRBJ2-1; D might be TRBD1 (6 bases). CDR1 is SGHTA, CDR2 FQGTGA, per germline. V lost 1 base and J lost 2, with 12 bases in between. This CDR3 region has 16 residues. DNA of the CDR3: TGTGCCAGCAGCTTAATGGGGGCCACACCCTACAATGAGCAGTTCTTC. Protein product: CASSLMGATPYNEQFF.

This clonotype has at least ten counts. The chain's CDR3 is CASSQVRPASSYNSPLHF. CDR3 sequence (DNA): TGTGCCAGCAGCCAAGTACGTCCGGCCAGCTCCTATAATTCACCCCTCCACTTT. The gene calls are TRBV3-1 and TRBJ1-6; D is unresolved. Trimming took off 1 base at V and 0 bases at J, with 13 bases between the two ends. This CDR3 has 18 residues. The germline CDR1 and CDR2 sequences are LGHDT and YNNKEL (reference sequence).